This T cell receptor (beta chain) derives from a study of identical twins. Template switching added a universal primer site; cDNA carried unique molecular identifiers. TCRdb reprocessed the 5' RACE reads via MiXCR and lists one record per CDR3 protein. The sample shows around 470,000 distinct CDR3 sequences, approximately 15% of them seen only once. V was trimmed by 9 bases and J by 7 bases, leaving 23 bases between them. The CDR3 has 14 amino acids. The germline V gene encodes CDR1 SGHRS and CDR2 YFSETQ. Findings and limits, study-wide: Twins' surplus sharing was weaker for beta out-of-frame sequences. Donors were not followed over many years; analysis was cross-sectional.

In the case of this clonotype: Its antigen remains unidentified.

The same sample was also studied in work on yellow fever vaccine responses in identical twins.

Sequencing was carried out using CD4+ T cells sorted from blood. The chain uses TRBV5-1 and TRBJ2-7; the D is unclear. This TCR came from a woman under 30 in good health. The CDR3 region has the DNA TGCGCCACCCAAGACACCCCAGGTTTTGGGGAGCAGTACTTC. Translated: CATQDTPGFGEQYF.